The 29 T cell receptor beta chains in this list originate from one sample, sequenced in a study of CD8 T cells in ankylosing spondylitis. General study points: Within ankylosing spondylitis blood, a TCR beta motif made up of eight or nine highly homologous variants appeared to be characteristic.

These receptors' targets are unknown. TCRdb re-called the 5' RACE reads through MiXCR, storing one row per CDR3 protein. Here the sample spans some 840,000 distinct CDR3 sequences, approximately 10% being singletons. What was sequenced was blood, either unsorted or a sorted T cell fraction (not recorded which). The receptor set was obtained from a male donor with ankylosing spondylitis.

The V gene is TRBV5-1, the J gene TRBJ2-5; the D is unclear. CDR3 length equals 15 residues. CDR1 is SGHRS and CDR2 is YFSETQ in the germline V gene. V lost 4 bases and J lost 1, with 14 bases in between. CDR3 bases: TGCGCCAGCAGCGACCCAAGTGGCAGCCAAGAGACCCAGTACTTC. Its translation is CASSDPSGSQETQYF. Based on the CDR3 plus reference TRBV5-1 and TRBJ2-5, the full variable domain is KAGVTQTPRYLIKTRGQQVTLSCSPISGHRSVSWYQQTPGQGLQFLFEYFSETQRNKGNFPGRFSGRQFSNSRSEMNVSTLELGDSALYLCASSDPSGSQETQYFGPGTRLLVL.

The V and J genes are TRBV7-2 and TRBJ1-6; a weak D match, TRBD1 (5 bases). This CDR3 contains 14 residues. Deletions cut 5 bases from V and 8 bases from J, with 13 bases between. Germline CDR1 is SGHTA and CDR2 is FQGNSA. CDR3: CASSPRGGDSPLHF. The CDR3 DNA reads as TGTGCCAGCAGCCCCCGCGGAGGGGATTCACCCCTCCACTTT. Drawing the rest from reference TRBV7-2 and TRBJ1-6, the complete variable domain is GAGVSQSPSNKVTEKGKDVELRCDPISGHTALYWYRQSLGQGLEFLIYFQGNSAPDKSGLPSDRFSAERTGGSVSTLTIQRTQQEDSAVYLCASSPRGGDSPLHFGNGTRLTVT.

This rearrangement joins TRBV6-5 to TRBJ1-1, with 7 bases identical to TRBD1. CDR1 and CDR2 (germline): MNHEY, SVGAGI. The CDR3 covers 14 residues. The ends lost 3 bases at V and 5 bases at J; junction bases unmatched: 6. The CDR3 is CASSYAGGFTEAFF. The CDR3 nucleotides read TGTGCCAGCAGTTATGCAGGGGGTTTTACTGAAGCTTTCTTT.

The CDR3 DNA follows: TGTGCCAGCAGCCAAGATTCAGCGGGTGGTTGGGATACGCAGTATTTT. Its translation is CASSQDSAGGWDTQYF. The chain carries TRBV4-2 and TRBJ2-3; D perhaps matches TRBD2 (6 bases). V lost 0 bases to trimming and J lost 6 bases, with 16 bases between them. The CDR3 spans 16 residues. Germline V CDR1 and CDR2: LGHNA, YNFKEQ.

This clonotype was counted only a few times. The V gene is TRBV6-5, the J gene TRBJ2-7; D may be TRBD2 (6 bases). Germline-derived CDR1 and CDR2 are MNHEY and SVGAGI. V was trimmed by 2 bases and J by 7 bases, leaving 18 bases between them. The CDR3 sequence is 15 residues long. The DNA for the CDR3 is TGTGCCAGCAGTTACCCCAGACATGGCGGGAAGGAGCAGTACTTC. It specifies CASSYPRHGGKEQYF.

This clonotype was recorded a few times. The chain carries TRBV28 and TRBJ2-3; TRBD2 agrees at 14 bases. Germline CDR1 reads MDHEN; CDR2 reads SYDVKM. V was clipped by 6 bases and J by 6 bases; unmatched bases: 2. The CDR3 is made up of 14 amino acids. The CDR3 coding sequence is TGTGCCAGCAGGACTAGCGGGAGGGTCGATACGCAGTATTTT. Its translation is CASRTSGRVDTQYF.

This clonotype was seen only a few times. The gene calls are TRBV9 and TRBJ1-1; weak D call: TRBD1 (5 bases). Deletions cut 3 bases from V and 0 bases from J, with 9 bases between. The CDR3 has 14 amino acids. The germline gives CDR1 SGDLS, CDR2 YYNGEE. DNA of the CDR3: TGTGCCAGCAGCGCGGACATTATGAACACTGAAGCTTTCTTT. This translates into CASSADIMNTEAFF.

This sequence joins TRBV20-1 and TRBJ2-7; D is possibly TRBD2 (6 bases). V lost 0 bases and J lost 1, with 13 bases in between. The germline CDR1 and CDR2 sequences are DFQATT and SNEGSKA (reference sequence). This CDR3 is built from 15 residues. The CDR3 reads CSARDPRDFSYEQYF. CDR3 nucleotide sequence: TGCAGTGCTAGAGATCCCCGGGACTTTTCCTACGAGCAGTACTTC.

In this sample, this clonotype turned up a few times. The CDR3 DNA reads as TGTGCCAACCGACAGGGACCCACCTACAATGAGCAGTTCTTC. As protein: CANRQGPTYNEQFF. The rearrangement links TRBV10-3 to TRBJ2-1; 7 nucleotides match TRBD1. The V gene end was trimmed by 10 bases and the J gene end by 2 bases; junction bases not matched to a gene: 8. CDR1 is ENHRY, CDR2 SYGVKD, per germline. The CDR3 has 14 amino acids.

This chain links TRBV5-1 with TRBJ1-4, with 7 bases matching TRBD1. The J segment lost 6 bases and the V segment lost 4 bases, leaving 6 bases of the junction unmatched. The germline CDR1 and CDR2 sequences are SGHRS and YFSETQ. This CDR3 is built from 14 residues. This CDR3 reads CASSPPGQYEKLFF. CDR3 sequence (DNA): TGCGCCAGCAGCCCGCCGGGACAGTATGAAAAACTGTTTTTT.

This clonotype was detected a few times. The V and J genes are TRBV15 and TRBJ2-3, with D perhaps TRBD2 (6 bases). The CDR3 runs 15 residues. V lost 5 bases, J lost 1 base, and 13 bases lay in between. CDR1 and CDR2 (germline): LNHNV, YYDKDF (reference sequence). CDR3 protein: CATSGRASGTDTQYF. The CDR3, as DNA: TGTGCCACCAGCGGCCGGGCTAGCGGCACAGATACGCAGTATTTT.

This clonotype has more than one count but fewer than ten. The chain links TRBV5-1 to TRBJ1-1; the D gene is possibly TRBD1 (5 bases). Germline CDR1 SGHRS, CDR2 YFSETQ. The V and J ends lost 4 bases and 0 bases respectively, with 10 bases between them. CDR3 length: 14 amino acids. The CDR3 protein is CASSIGHLNTEAFF. CDR3 nucleotides: TGCGCCAGCAGCATCGGACACTTGAACACTGAAGCTTTCTTT. Full variable domain (outside the CDR3, taken from reference TRBV5-1 and TRBJ1-1): KAGVTQTPRYLIKTRGQQVTLSCSPISGHRSVSWYQQTPGQGLQFLFEYFSETQRNKGNFPGRFSGRQFSNSRSEMNVSTLELGDSALYLCASSIGHLNTEAFFGQGTRLTVV.

This clonotype was counted ten times or more. The chain recombines TRBV12-3 or TRBV12-4 with TRBJ2-7; TRBD2 is a possible D gene (5 bases). There are 14 residues in the CDR3. The ends were cut back, 3 bases at V and 5 bases at J, with 14 bases in the middle. In DNA form, the CDR3 reads TGTGCCAGCAGTTTCGGAATACGGGGAAACGAGCAGTACTTC. Its protein is CASSFGIRGNEQYF.

The CDR3 region is CAWSAEDSGNQPQHF. The CDR3 DNA is TGTGCCTGGAGCGCCGAGGACAGTGGCAATCAGCCCCAGCATTTT. This sequence joins TRBV30 and TRBJ1-5; perhaps TRBD1 as D (6 bases). The length of the CDR3 is 15 residues. The V end lost 3 bases, the J end lost 2 bases, and 14 bases lay between the germline ends. Germline V gene lookup returns CDR1 GTSNPN and CDR2 SVGIG (reference sequence).

This chain joins TRBV11-3 and TRBJ2-2; 8 nucleotides agree with TRBD2. This CDR3 contains 16 residues. V lost 3 bases to trimming and J lost 5 bases; unmatched junction nucleotides: 8. CDR1 is SGHNT and CDR2 is YENEEA in the germline V gene. CDR3 DNA sequence: TGTGCCAGCAGCTTGGGGAGCGGGAGAGAGACCGGGGAGCTGTTTTTT. Its translation: CASSLGSGRETGELFF.

There are a few counts of this clonotype. The chain employs TRBV4-3 and TRBJ2-7; TRBD1 agrees at 9 bases. V was clipped by 3 bases and J by 0 bases; unmatched bases: 12. The CDR3 is 18 amino acids. The germline V gene encodes CDR1 LGHNA and CDR2 YSLEER. The CDR3 sequence: CASSQRPGQGLSSYEQYF. In DNA, the CDR3 is TGCGCCAGCAGCCAGAGGCCCGGACAGGGGCTAAGCTCCTACGAGCAGTACTTC.

The CDR3 here is CASNTEVGSGYTF. The DNA for the CDR3 is TGCGCCAGCAACACGGAGGTGGGGTCTGGCTACACCTTC. The gene calls are TRBV5-1 and TRBJ1-2, with unresolved D. This CDR3 spans 13 amino acids. The germline V gene encodes CDR1 SGHRS and CDR2 YFSETQ. V was pared by 6 bases and J by 7 bases, with 16 bases between.

The chain employs TRBV18 and TRBJ2-2, with D unresolved. The V end was cut by 1 base, the J end by 5 bases, with 8 bases between. CDR3 size: 14 residues. CDR1 and CDR2 from the germline V gene are KGHSH and LQKENI. The CDR3 here is CASSPRRWTGELFF. The CDR3 DNA is TGTGCCAGCTCACCACGGAGATGGACCGGGGAGCTGTTTTTT.

The chain has TRBV30 and TRBJ1-5; D remains unclear. The germline gives CDR1 GTSNPN, CDR2 SVGIG (reference sequence). The V end was cut by 1 base, the J end by 0 bases, with 4 bases between. This CDR3 comprises 13 residues. CDR3 sequence reads: CAWSDNSNQPQHF. The CDR3 region has the DNA TGTGCCTGGAGTGACAATAGCAATCAGCCCCAGCATTTT.

This clonotype was seen a few times. The chain links TRBV10-3 to TRBJ2-3; maybe TRBD2 (6 bases). CDR3 size: 15 residues. The V and J ends lost 6 bases and 4 bases respectively, with 17 bases between them. Germline-derived CDR1 and CDR2 are ENHRY and SYGVKD. In DNA, the CDR3 is TGTGCCATCAGGGAGGCACTGGAGGGGTCAGATACGCAGTATTTT. It encodes CAIREALEGSDTQYF.

The chain carries TRBV3-1 and TRBJ2-7; TRBD1 is a possible D gene (5 bases). V lost 3 bases and J 6 bases, leaving 15 bases between the germline ends. Germline values: CDR1 LGHDT, CDR2 YNNKEL (reference sequence). CDR3 length: 14 residues. CDR3 sequence reads: CASSHAMTATEQYF. The CDR3 DNA follows: TGTGCCAGCAGCCACGCAATGACAGCGACCGAGCAGTACTTC.

This clonotype was counted at least ten times. The V call is TRBV29-1, the J call TRBJ1-1; 8 positions match TRBD1. The germline CDR1 and CDR2 sequences are SQVTM and ANQGSEA. The CDR3 is 13 amino acids. The J segment lost 1 base and the V segment lost 7 bases, leaving 5 bases of the junction unmatched. As DNA, the CDR3 is TGCAGCGCCAGGGGGCCTGGGAACACTGAAGCTTTCTTT. Amino acid sequence: CSARGPGNTEAFF.

There are a few counts of this clonotype. This sequence joins TRBV6-1 and TRBJ1-2; TRBD1 agrees at 9 bases. This CDR3 has 18 amino acids. V trimming: 6 bases; J trimming: 0 bases; junction bases outside the gene matches: 14. The V gene's germline CDR1 is MNHNS and CDR2 SASEGT. The CDR3 region has the DNA TGTGCCAGCAGCCTCCTTAGAGGACAGGGGAACACTAACTATGGCTACACCTTC. This gives the protein CASSLLRGQGNTNYGYTF.

The genes are TRBV4-1 and TRBJ2-1; D assignment may be TRBD1 or TRBD2 (5 bases each). Germline V lookup: CDR1 MGHRA, CDR2 YSYEKL. The CDR3 contains 17 residues. Trimming took off 1 base at V and 0 bases at J, with 13 bases between the two ends. CDR3 bases: TGCGCCAGCAGCCAAGCCAGGGCACGGGGCTCCTACAATGAGCAGTTCTTC. Amino acid sequence: CASSQARARGSYNEQFF.

This chain joins TRBV2 and TRBJ2-3, with D tentatively TRBD1 (6 bases). Trimming took off 5 bases at V and 0 bases at J, with 15 bases between the two ends. CDR3 length: 16 amino acids. CDR1 and CDR2 (germline): SNHLY, FYNNEI. Here the CDR3 reads CASSPGHLSSTDTQYF. CDR3 nucleotide sequence: TGTGCCAGCAGTCCGGGACACCTTTCTAGCACAGATACGCAGTATTTT.

J is TRBJ2-3 and V is TRBV20-1, with no clear D. Trimming removed 5 bases at V and 4 bases at J, with 7 bases between. The length of the CDR3 is 11 residues. Germline V gene lookup returns CDR1 DFQATT and CDR2 SNEGSKA (reference sequence). For the CDR3, the DNA is TGCAGTGCTCCTCCGGCAGATACGCAGTATTTT. This gives the protein CSAPPADTQYF.

This clonotype was observed a few times. The chain employs TRBV5-6 and TRBJ2-2; D may be TRBD1 (6 bases). Deletions cut 4 bases from V and 9 bases from J, with 16 bases between. Germline CDR1 is SGHDT and CDR2 is YYEEEE. This CDR3 comprises 14 residues. In DNA, the CDR3 is TGTGCCAGCAGCAAGACGACAGGCTCCCGGGAGCTGTTTTTT. Translated: CASSKTTGSRELFF.

As concerns this clonotype: It may be a read error: a sequence one base away is much more abundant. V gene TRBV7-3 combines with J gene TRBJ2-7, with TRBD2 as a possible D gene (6 bases). Germline V gene lookup returns CDR1 SGHTA and CDR2 FQGTGA. The CDR3 has 16 amino acids. V lost 5 bases and J lost 1, with 18 bases in between. The CDR3 region has the DNA TGTGCCAGCAGCCCCATGGGAGGAGAGCTGTCCTACGAGCAGTACTTC. Its translation: CASSPMGGELSYEQYF.

This chain joins TRBV29-1 and TRBJ2-1, with a weak D call TRBD2 (6 bases). Germline V CDR1 and CDR2: SQVTM, ANQGSEA. V lost 4 bases and J lost 3, with 19 bases in between. The CDR3 spans 16 residues. The CDR3 here is CSVAGGTPQGYNEQFF. The CDR3 coding sequence is TGCAGCGTTGCTGGAGGGACCCCACAAGGCTACAATGAGCAGTTCTTC.